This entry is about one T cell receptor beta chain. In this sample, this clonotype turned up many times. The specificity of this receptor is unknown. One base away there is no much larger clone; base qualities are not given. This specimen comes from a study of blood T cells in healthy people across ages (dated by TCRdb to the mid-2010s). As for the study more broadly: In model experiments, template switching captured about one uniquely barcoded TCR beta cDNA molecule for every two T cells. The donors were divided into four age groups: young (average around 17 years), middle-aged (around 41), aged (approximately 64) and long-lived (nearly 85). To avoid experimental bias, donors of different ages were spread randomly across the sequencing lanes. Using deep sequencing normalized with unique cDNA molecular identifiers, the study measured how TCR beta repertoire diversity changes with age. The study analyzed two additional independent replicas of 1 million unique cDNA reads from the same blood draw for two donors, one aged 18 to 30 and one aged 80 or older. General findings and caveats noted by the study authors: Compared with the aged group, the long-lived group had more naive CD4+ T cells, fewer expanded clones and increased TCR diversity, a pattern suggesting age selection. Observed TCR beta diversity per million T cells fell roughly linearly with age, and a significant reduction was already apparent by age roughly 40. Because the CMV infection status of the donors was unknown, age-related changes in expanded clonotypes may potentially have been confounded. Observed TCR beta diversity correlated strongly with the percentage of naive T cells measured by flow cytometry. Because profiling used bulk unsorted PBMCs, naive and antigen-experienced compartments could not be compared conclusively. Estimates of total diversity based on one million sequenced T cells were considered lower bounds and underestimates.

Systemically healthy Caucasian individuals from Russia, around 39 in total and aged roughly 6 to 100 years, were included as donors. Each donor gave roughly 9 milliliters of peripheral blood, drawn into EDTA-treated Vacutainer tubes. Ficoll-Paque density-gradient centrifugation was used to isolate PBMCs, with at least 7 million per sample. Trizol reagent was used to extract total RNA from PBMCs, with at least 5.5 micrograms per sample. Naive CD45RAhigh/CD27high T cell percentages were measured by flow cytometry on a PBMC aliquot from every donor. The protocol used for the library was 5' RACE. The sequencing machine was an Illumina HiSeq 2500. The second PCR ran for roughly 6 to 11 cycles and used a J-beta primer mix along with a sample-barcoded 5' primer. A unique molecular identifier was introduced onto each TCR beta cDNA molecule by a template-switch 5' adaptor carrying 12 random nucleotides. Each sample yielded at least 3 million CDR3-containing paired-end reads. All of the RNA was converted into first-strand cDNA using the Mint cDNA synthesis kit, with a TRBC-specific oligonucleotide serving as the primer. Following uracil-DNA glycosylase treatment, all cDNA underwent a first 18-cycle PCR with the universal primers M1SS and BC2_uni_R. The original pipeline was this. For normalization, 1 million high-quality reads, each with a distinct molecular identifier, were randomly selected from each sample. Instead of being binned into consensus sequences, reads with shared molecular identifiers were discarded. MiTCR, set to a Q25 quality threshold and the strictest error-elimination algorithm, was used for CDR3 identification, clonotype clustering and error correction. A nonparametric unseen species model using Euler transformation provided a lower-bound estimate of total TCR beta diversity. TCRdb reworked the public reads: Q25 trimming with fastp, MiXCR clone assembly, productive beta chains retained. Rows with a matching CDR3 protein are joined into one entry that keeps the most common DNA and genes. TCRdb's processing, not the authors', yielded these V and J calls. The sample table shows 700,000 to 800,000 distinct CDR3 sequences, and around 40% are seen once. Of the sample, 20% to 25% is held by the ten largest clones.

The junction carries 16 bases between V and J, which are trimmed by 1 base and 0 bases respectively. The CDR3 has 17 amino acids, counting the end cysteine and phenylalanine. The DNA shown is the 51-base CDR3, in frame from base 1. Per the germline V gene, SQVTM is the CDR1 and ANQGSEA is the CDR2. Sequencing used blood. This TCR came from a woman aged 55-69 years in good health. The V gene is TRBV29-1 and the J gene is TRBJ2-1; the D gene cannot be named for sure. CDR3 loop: CSVEARRLVSSYNEQFF. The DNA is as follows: TGCAGCGTTGAAGCCCGCAGACTGGTTAGCTCCTACAATGAGCAGTTCTTC.